The 15 T cell receptor beta chains listed next were all sequenced from one sample in a study of OX40 agonist ivuxolimab in advanced cancers. Sequencing used immunoSEQ multiplex PCR; TCRdb keeps in-frame clones, though not all of them. The sample lists 70,000 to 80,000 clones; 94% were seen once. The specimen comprised CD4+ or CD8+ T cells sorted from blood, sampled in a trial of the OX40 agonist ivuxolimab. These receptors all come from an adult with an advanced solid tumor such as melanoma, head and neck, liver or kidney cancer.

This sequence joins TRBV5-4 and TRBJ2-3, with a tentative D call TRBD2 (6 bases). Trimming shortened V by 4 bases and J by 8 bases, and 23 bases separated the two germline ends. The CDR3 contains 16 residues. CDR1 and CDR2 (germline): SGHNT, YYREEE (reference sequence). The CDR3 sequence: CASSDNPGAPLATQYF. The CDR3 DNA sequence: TGTGCCAGCAGCGATAATCCGGGAGCTCCGCTGGCTACGCAGTATTTT.

The chain couples TRBV2 to TRBJ2-3; D possibly corresponds to TRBD1 (6 bases). The CDR3 sequence is 13 residues long. Germline V lookup: CDR1 SNHLY, CDR2 FYNNEI. Between the trimmed V and J ends, which lost 10 bases and 5 bases, there was a span of 16 bases. Here the CDR3 DNA reads TGTGCCACCCGGGACATCGGAGAAGATACGCAGTATTTT. Amino acids: CATRDIGEDTQYF.

The gene calls are TRBV7-3 and TRBJ1-2; D is ambiguous. Looked up from germline, CDR1 is SGHTA and CDR2 is FQGTGA. This CDR3 is 16 amino acids long. V was shortened by 0 bases and J by 8 bases, with 19 bases between the two germline ends. The CDR3 coding sequence is TGTGCCAGCAGCTTAACGCCTCCGGGGAGGGTGGAGGGCTACACCTTC. This encodes CASSLTPPGRVEGYTF.

The chain has TRBV4-3 and TRBJ2-5; TRBD2 agrees at 10 bases. CDR1 is LGHNA and CDR2 is YSLEER in the germline V gene. The CDR3 runs to 15 residues. With V trimmed by 3 bases and J by 1 base, 2 bases remained unmatched. CDR3 bases: TGCGCCAGCAGCCATAGCGGGGGGACCCAAGAGACCCAGTACTTC. Translating gives CASSHSGGTQETQYF.

This chain uses TRBV27 with TRBJ2-7, with a weak D call TRBD2 (6 bases). Trimming pared 6 bases from V and 4 bases from J, leaving 13 bases between. The germline CDR1 and CDR2 sequences are MNHEY and SMNVEV (reference sequence). This CDR3 has 13 amino acids. This CDR3 reads CASRAGNEYEQYF. The CDR3 DNA reads TGTGCCAGCAGGGCGGGGAACGAGTACGAGCAGTACTTC.

The chain has TRBV19 and TRBJ2-3, with TRBD1 as a possible D gene (6 bases). Trimming took 8 bases from V and 2 from J, leaving 11 bases between them. This CDR3 contains 13 residues. Germline V gene data show CDR1 as LNHDA and CDR2 as SQIVND (reference sequence). CDR3 in DNA: TGTGCCAGTGGACAGTTCCTCACAGATACGCAGTATTTT. It encodes CASGQFLTDTQYF. The full variable domain, completed using reference TRBV19 and TRBJ2-3, is DGGITQSPKYLFRKEGQNVTLSCEQNLNHDAMYWYRQDPGQGLRLIYYSQIVNDFQKGDIAEGYSVSREKKESFPLTVTSAQKNPTAFYLCASGQFLTDTQYFGPGTRLTVL.

As to this clone: Different DNA sequences within this sample yield the same CDR3. The V gene is TRBV27, the J gene TRBJ2-1; 11 bases are a match to TRBD2. The CDR3 spans 15 residues. CDR1 MNHEY and CDR2 SMNVEV come from the germline V gene (reference sequence). The V and J ends lost 5 bases and 4 bases, in that order; junction bases with no gene match: 4. The chain's CDR3 is CASSPGTSGYNEQFF. The CDR3 DNA follows: TGTGCCAGCAGTCCCGGGACTAGCGGATACAATGAGCAGTTCTTC.

The chain couples TRBV19 to TRBJ2-2; D is undetermined. The CDR3 spans 10 residues. Germline V gene lookup returns CDR1 LNHDA and CDR2 SQIVND (reference sequence). CDR3 bases: TGTGCTACTTGGGCCGGGGAGCTGTTTTTT. Protein product: CATWAGELFF. Filled out from reference TRBV19 and TRBJ2-2, the complete variable domain reads DGGITQSPKYLFRKEGQNVTLSCEQNLNHDAMYWYRQDPGQGLRLIYYSQIVNDFQKGDIAEGYSVSREKKESFPLTVTSAQKNPTAFYLCATWAGELFFGEGSRLTVL.

This sequence joins TRBV4-3 and TRBJ2-6; unclear D gene. Germline-derived CDR1 and CDR2 are LGHNA and YSLEER. V lost 0 bases and J 2 bases, leaving 14 bases between the germline ends. This CDR3 spans 18 amino acids. The CDR3 is CASSQDRATNTGANVLTF. Here the CDR3 DNA reads TGCGCCAGCAGCCAAGATCGGGCAACCAATACTGGGGCCAACGTCCTGACTTTC.

There are a few counts of this clone. V is TRBV9 and J is TRBJ1-1; TRBD1 agrees at 7 bases. The germline V gene encodes CDR1 SGDLS and CDR2 YYNGEE. The CDR3 sequence is 13 residues long. J lost 5 bases, V lost 3 bases, and 4 bases had no gene match. CDR3 residues: CASSAPQGTEAFF. The CDR3 nucleotides are TGTGCCAGCAGCGCCCCACAGGGGACTGAAGCTTTCTTT.

The CDR3, as DNA: TGTGCCAGCAGCTGGGCCTTGCGAGGATCTAGCACAGATACGCAGTATTTT. Translation gives CASSWALRGSSTDTQYF. J is TRBJ2-3 and V is TRBV5-8, with D hard to call. CDR3 length: 17 amino acids. CDR1 is SGHTS, CDR2 YDEGEE, per germline. Trimming took off 3 bases at V and 0 bases at J, with 17 bases between the two ends.

This chain links TRBV6-5 with TRBJ1-5; 7 bases line up with TRBD1. The germline V gene has CDR1 MNHEY and CDR2 SVGAGI. After removal of 1 base from V and 7 bases from J, the junction contained 7 bases not matched to a gene. CDR3 length: 15 amino acids. The chain's CDR3 is CASSYLGGVGQPQHF. DNA for the CDR3: TGTGCCAGCAGTTACTTAGGGGGCGTGGGACAGCCCCAGCATTTT.

The chain couples TRBV4-3 to TRBJ1-1; no definite D call. This CDR3 contains 16 residues. Per the germline V gene, CDR1 is LGHNA and CDR2 is YSLEER. The V end was cut by 0 bases, the J end by 4 bases, with 15 bases between. CDR3 region: CASSQDSRGWGTEAFF. DNA for the CDR3: TGCGCCAGCAGCCAAGATTCACGCGGCTGGGGCACTGAAGCTTTCTTT.

CDR3 loop: CAWSVRAGLRIYNSPLHF. The CDR3 nucleotides are TGTGCCTGGAGTGTTAGGGCAGGGCTCCGGATCTATAATTCACCCCTCCACTTT. The chain carries TRBV30 and TRBJ1-6, with a possible D match to TRBD1 (5 bases). Trimming left V 0 bases short and J 3 bases short, with 18 bases between. CDR3 length equals 18 residues. Germline assignment: CDR1 GTSNPN and CDR2 SVGIG (reference sequence). The entire variable domain, with the rest obtained from reference TRBV30 and TRBJ1-6, is as follows: SQTIHQWPATLVQPVGSPLSLECTVEGTSNPNLYWYRQAAGRGLQLLFYSVGIGQISSEVPQNLSASRPQDRQFILSSKKLLLSDSGFYLCAWSVRAGLRIYNSPLHFGNGTRLTVT.

The chain has TRBV19 and TRBJ1-2; D is unresolved. CDR3 length equals 14 residues. Germline V gene data show CDR1 as LNHDA and CDR2 as SQIVND (reference sequence). Trimming left V 5 bases short and J 3 bases short, with 13 bases between. CDR3 nucleotide sequence: TGTGCCAGTAGTTTGTCATCCTGGGACTATGGCTACACCTTC. It encodes CASSLSSWDYGYTF.